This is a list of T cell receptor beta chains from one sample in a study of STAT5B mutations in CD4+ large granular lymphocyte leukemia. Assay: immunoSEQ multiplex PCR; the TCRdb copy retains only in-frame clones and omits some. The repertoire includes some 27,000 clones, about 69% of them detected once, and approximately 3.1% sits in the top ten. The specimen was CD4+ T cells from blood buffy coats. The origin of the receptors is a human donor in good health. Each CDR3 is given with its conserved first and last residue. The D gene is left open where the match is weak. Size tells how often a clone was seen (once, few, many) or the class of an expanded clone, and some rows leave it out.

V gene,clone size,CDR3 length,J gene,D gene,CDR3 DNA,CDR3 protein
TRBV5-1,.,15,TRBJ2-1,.,TGCGCCAGCAGCTTGGGGGGGACATCCTACAATGAGCAGTTCTTC,CASSLGGTSYNEQFF
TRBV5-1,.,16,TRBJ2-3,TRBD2,TGCGCCAGCAGCGTAGGGACTAGCGGGGGCACAGATACGCAGTATTTT,CASSVGTSGGTDTQYF
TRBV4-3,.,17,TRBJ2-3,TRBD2,TGCGCCAGCAGCCAAGCGGTGGTAGCGGGGGTAGGAGATACGCAGTATTTT,CASSQAVVAGVGDTQYF
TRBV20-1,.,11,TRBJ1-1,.,TGCAGTGCGTCAACAGGAATTGAAGCTTTCTTT,CSASTGIEAFF
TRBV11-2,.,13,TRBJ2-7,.,TGTGCCAGCAGCTTAGTGGTACCTTACGAGCAGTACTTC,CASSLVVPYEQYF
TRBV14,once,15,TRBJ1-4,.,TGTGCCAGCAGCCAATCCGGGACACCGAATGAAAAACTGTTTTTT,CASSQSGTPNEKLFF
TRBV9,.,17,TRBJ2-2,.,TGTGCCAGCAGCGTAGCGGGGGCTAGCCTAAACACCGGGGAGCTGTTTTTT,CASSVAGASLNTGELFF
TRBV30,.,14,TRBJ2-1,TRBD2,TGTGCCTGGAGTGGAGCGGGGGGCTACAATGAGCAGTTCTTC,CAWSGAGGYNEQFF
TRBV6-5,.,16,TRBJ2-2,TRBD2,TGTGCCAGCAGTTATCTATGGCGGGAGCGGTCCGGGGAGCTGTTTTTT,CASSYLWRERSGELFF
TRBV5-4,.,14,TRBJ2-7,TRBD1,TGTGCCAGCAGTCGACAGGGTATTAGTCCCGAGCAGTACTTC,CASSRQGISPEQYF
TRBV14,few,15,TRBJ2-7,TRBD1,TGTGCCAGCAGCCAAGCGCGGGACAGGCACTACGAGCAGTACTTC,CASSQARDRHYEQYF
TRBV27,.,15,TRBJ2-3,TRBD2,TGTGCCAGCAAGAAGGGCGGGAGGGCCGCAGATACGCAGTATTTT,CASKKGGRAADTQYF
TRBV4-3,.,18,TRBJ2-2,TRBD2,TGCGCCAGCAGCCAAGTACTAGCGGGAGGGCCAGGCACCGGGGAGCTGTTTTTT,CASSQVLAGGPGTGELFF
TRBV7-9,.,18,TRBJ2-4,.,TGTGCCAGCAGCCCCAGACCTCAGGGGCCGCTACCGGAAAACATTCAGTACTTC,CASSPRPQGPLPENIQYF
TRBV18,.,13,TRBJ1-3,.,TGTGCCAGCTCACATGACTCTGGAAACACCATATATTTT,CASSHDSGNTIYF
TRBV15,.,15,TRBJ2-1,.,TGTGCCACCAGCAGAGATGTACAGGGTTACAATGAGCAGTTCTTC,CATSRDVQGYNEQFF
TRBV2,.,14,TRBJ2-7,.,TGTGCCAGCAGCCAGGGACCTGATAGTGACGAGCAGTACTTC,CASSQGPDSDEQYF
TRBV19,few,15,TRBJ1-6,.,TGTGCCAGTAGGCCTGTCGGACAGCTAAATTCACCCCTCCACTTT,CASRPVGQLNSPLHF
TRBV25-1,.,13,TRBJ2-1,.,TGTGCCAGCAGCGACGAGGCCCGAGGTGAGCAGTTCTTC,CASSDEARGEQFF
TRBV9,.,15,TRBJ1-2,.,TGTGCCAGCAGCGTAGACGGCAGGGCTACCTATGGCTACACCTTC,CASSVDGRATYGYTF
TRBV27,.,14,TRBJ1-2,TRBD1,TGTGCCAGCAGGGGGGACAGGGAACGCTATGGCTACACCTTC,CASRGDRERYGYTF
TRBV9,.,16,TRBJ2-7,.,TGTGCCAGCAGCGTAGGGTGGGGGGCCGCAACATACGAGCAGTACTTC,CASSVGWGAATYEQYF
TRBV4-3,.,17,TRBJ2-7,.,TGCGCCAGCAGCCAAGAATTAAAGGGGCGCGGCTCCTACGAGCAGTACTTC,CASSQELKGRGSYEQYF
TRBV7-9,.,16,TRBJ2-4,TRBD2,TGTGCCAGCAGCTTCTGGACTAGCTTGGCCAAAAACATTCAGTACTTC,CASSFWTSLAKNIQYF
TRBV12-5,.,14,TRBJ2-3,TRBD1,TGTGCTAGCCGACCAGGGGGCTTAACAGATACGCAGTATTTT,CASRPGGLTDTQYF
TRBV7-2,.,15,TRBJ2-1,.,TGTGCCAGCAGCTTAGATGCGGGGTCATACAATGAGCAGTTCTTC,CASSLDAGSYNEQFF
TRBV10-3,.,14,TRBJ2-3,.,TGTGCCATCAGTGAGTCGCGGGACACAGATACGCAGTATTTT,CAISESRDTDTQYF
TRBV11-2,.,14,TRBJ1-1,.,TGTGCCAGCAGCCTAGGGTGGATGAACACTGAAGCTTTCTTT,CASSLGWMNTEAFF
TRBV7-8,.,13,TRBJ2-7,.,TGTGCCAGCAGCTTCGAGTACAGCTACGAGCAGTACTTC,CASSFEYSYEQYF
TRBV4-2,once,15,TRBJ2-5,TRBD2,TGTGCCAGCAGCCCAACGGGGGGGAGGGGAGAGACCCAGTACTTC,CASSPTGGRGETQYF
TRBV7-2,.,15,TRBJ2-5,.,TGTGCCAGCAGCATAGACAGGACCCGCAGGGAGACCCAGTACTTC,CASSIDRTRRETQYF
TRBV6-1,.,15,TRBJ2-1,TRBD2,TGTGCCAGCAGTGACCAACTAGCGGGAAAGAATGAGCAGTTCTTC,CASSDQLAGKNEQFF
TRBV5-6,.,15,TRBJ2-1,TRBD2,TGTGCCAGCAGCTTTCGACTAGCGGGAGGCAATGAGCAGTTCTTC,CASSFRLAGGNEQFF
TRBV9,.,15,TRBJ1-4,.,TGTGCCAGCAGCGTCTTAGACAGGTTGGGGGAAAAACTGTTTTTT,CASSVLDRLGEKLFF
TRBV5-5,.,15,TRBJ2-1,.,TGTGCCAGCAGACCGTCGATAGCGACTTACAATGAGCAGTTCTTC,CASRPSIATYNEQFF
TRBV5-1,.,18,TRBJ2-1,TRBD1,TGCGCCAGCAGCTTGGGCTATACGGGACAGGGGAATAGGAATGAGCAGTTCTTC,CASSLGYTGQGNRNEQFF
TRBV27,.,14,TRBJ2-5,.,TGTGCCAGCAACCAGCGGCGGGGAATGGAGACCCAGTACTTC,CASNQRRGMETQYF